This T cell receptor beta chain was captured in a study of blood T cell repertoires in COVID-19. About the research overall: The cDNA or gDNA used as material had been derived from T cells, B-cell-depleted T cells, or PBMCs.

With V trimmed by 6 bases and J by 4 bases, 3 bases remained unmatched. This CDR3 contains 13 residues. Germline values: CDR1 SGHDN, CDR2 FVKESK. The count of this clone is one. Per the original data handling: Researchers report that nucleated cell counts were estimated from reference gene primer amplification. TCRdb keeps only in-frame clones here, not all; method: immunoSEQ multiplex PCR. Clonal size and the V and J genes are those of that table, whereas D and trimming came from the DNA. The table lists over 30,000 clones, 85% to 90% of them singletons. The clonotype was recovered from a man in his 70s with acute or convalescent COVID-19. Sequencing was performed on peripheral blood. The chain carries TRBV14 and TRBJ2-3; 8 bases align to TRBD1. The DNA of the CDR3 is TGTGCCAGCAGACAACAGGGGGCAGATACGCAGTATTTT. This sequence encodes CASRQQGADTQYF.